The clone carrying this T cell receptor (beta chain) was seen only a few times. Its antigen remains unidentified. These data originate in a study of spatial heterogeneity in lung cancer. The wider study: Sequences of the beta chain were consistently detected in greater numbers than alpha-chain sequences. Study conclusions and caveats: Counts that tracked tumor mutation counts were those of expanded intratumoral alpha and beta TCRs. Ubiquitous and regional expanded TCR counts tracked ubiquitous and regional nonsynonymous mutations, respectively.

Every TCR cDNA molecule bore its own unique molecular identifier. TCRdb re-called the 5' RACE reads through MiXCR, storing one row per CDR3 protein. The table has around 26,000 distinct CDR3 sequences, roughly 9% seen once. Time point defined: sample taken at primary tumor resection. Unsorted whole RNA samples from tumor, nontumor lung or frozen PBMC were sequenced. CDR3 size: 15 residues. The V gene's germline CDR1 is MDHEN and CDR2 SYDVKM. V shed 6 bases, J shed 0 bases, and the junction held 6 bases outside the gene matches. The V gene is TRBV28, the J gene TRBJ2-3, with TRBD1 matching over 7 bases. This TCR derives from a male donor with early-stage non-small cell lung cancer. The sequences come from lung tumor tissue, collected at surgery. This CDR3 reads CASRRQGGSTDTQYF. In DNA, the CDR3 is TGTGCCAGCAGACGACAGGGTGGGAGCACAGATACGCAGTATTTT.